Each of the 31 T cell receptor beta chains below was sequenced from the same sample in a study of blood T cell repertoires in COVID-19. TCRdb keeps only in-frame clones here, not all; method: immunoSEQ multiplex PCR. The sample gives over 200,000 clones, 65% to 90% of which show up once; about 4.6% is in the top ten. Sequencing was done on a sample of PBMCs or T cells enriched from blood (not recorded which). Every receptor here comes from a woman aged 25 to 39 who had been exposed to COVID-19.

This chain joins TRBV30 and TRBJ1-5; TRBD1 agrees at 10 bases. This CDR3 is 14 amino acids long. CDR1 and CDR2 from the germline V gene are GTSNPN and SVGIG (reference sequence). The trim removed 5 bases at V and 1 base at J, leaving 2 bases unmatched. CDR3 DNA sequence: TGTGCCTGGGGGGGACAGGGGAGCAATCAGCCCCAGCATTTT. Protein sequence: CAWGGQGSNQPQHF.

The chain joins TRBV6-5 to TRBJ1-2; 9 positions agree with TRBD1. Germline-derived CDR1 and CDR2 are MNHEY and SVGAGI. V was clipped by 6 bases and J by 8 bases; unmatched bases: 7. The CDR3 is 13 amino acids. The CDR3 nucleotides are TGTGCCAGCAGGCTGACAGGGGGGGGCGGCTACACCTTC. It codes for CASRLTGGGGYTF.

This rearrangement joins TRBV3-1 (or the pseudogene TRBV3-2) to TRBJ2-1, with a tentative D call TRBD1 (5 bases). Trimming shortened V by 3 bases and J by 0 bases, and 12 bases separated the two germline ends. From germline, CDR1 is LGHDT and CDR2 YNNKEL (reference sequence). The CDR3 is 16 amino acids. CDR3 DNA: TGTGCCAGCAGCCATACGACAGCAACCTCCTACAATGAGCAGTTCTTC. This codes for CASSHTTATSYNEQFF.

The DNA of the CDR3 is TGCGCCAGCAGCGGCCTCTTGGTCGCAGATACGCAGTATTTT. It specifies CASSGLLVADTQYF. This chain joins TRBV5-1 and TRBJ2-3; D is ambiguous. The CDR3 is 14 amino acids. Germline-derived CDR1 and CDR2 are SGHRS and YFSETQ. V was trimmed by 4 bases and J by 4 bases, leaving 13 bases between them.

This sequence joins TRBV29-1 and TRBJ1-1; the match to TRBD1 covers 7 bases. The junction had 7 bases not matched to a gene; V was cut back by 6 bases and J by 3 bases. CDR3 size: 13 residues. From germline, CDR1 is SQVTM and CDR2 ANQGSEA. This CDR3 reads CSVRRGMDTEAFF. DNA of the CDR3: TGCAGCGTACGCAGGGGGATGGACACTGAAGCTTTCTTT.

This rearrangement joins TRBV5-1 to TRBJ1-6, with D unclear. This CDR3 is 14 amino acids long. Trimming took 2 bases from V and 5 from J, leaving 8 bases between them. CDR1 and CDR2 from the germline V gene are SGHRS and YFSETQ. The CDR3 nucleotides read TGCGCCAGCAGCTTTGGACTGAATAATTCACCCCTCCACTTT. This translates into CASSFGLNNSPLHF.

Only a few counts were recorded for this clone. This chain joins TRBV19 and TRBJ2-7, with 7 bases identical to TRBD1. CDR1 and CDR2 (germline): LNHDA, SQIVND (reference sequence). With V trimmed by 5 bases and J by 0 bases, 7 bases remained unmatched. There are 15 residues in the CDR3. The CDR3 loop reads CASSASQGISYEQYF. The CDR3 DNA reads as TGTGCCAGTAGTGCGTCACAGGGGATCTCCTACGAGCAGTACTTC.

The CDR3 DNA sequence: TGTGCCAGCAGAGTCACAGGGGGCGCGGAGACCCAGTACTTC. Translated: CASRVTGGAETQYF. The genes are TRBV3-1 (or the pseudogene TRBV3-2) and TRBJ2-5; 9 nucleotides align to TRBD1. V gave up 6 bases and J gave up 5 bases; unmatched junction bases: 7. The CDR3 covers 14 residues. Germline loops: CDR1 LGHDT, CDR2 YNNKEL (reference sequence).

The chain links TRBV7-9 to TRBJ1-4, with TRBD1 matching 8 bases. Losses at the gene ends were 5 bases for V and 2 bases for J; bases not matched to a gene: 10. Germline V CDR1 and CDR2: SEHNR, FQNEAQ (reference sequence). This CDR3 contains 17 residues. The CDR3 DNA reads as TGTGCCAGCAGCAGTCAACAGGGGGTATGGACTAATGAAAAACTGTTTTTT. The encoded protein is CASSSQQGVWTNEKLFF.

V gene TRBV6-5 combines with J gene TRBJ2-1; 8 bases are shared with TRBD2. V lost 6 bases to trimming and J lost 6 bases; unmatched junction nucleotides: 7. Germline V gene data show CDR1 as MNHEY and CDR2 as SVGAGI. The CDR3 is 14 residues long. The CDR3 DNA reads as TGTGCCAGCAGAAGGCCCGGGGGGGTCAATGAGCAGTTCTTC. This sequence encodes CASRRPGGVNEQFF.

The genes are TRBV19 and TRBJ1-4; D not resolved. The CDR3 runs to 15 residues. Germline values: CDR1 LNHDA, CDR2 SQIVND (reference sequence). Trimming took off 7 bases at V and 4 bases at J, with 16 bases between the two ends. The CDR3 spells CASKIVEVGNEKLFF. The CDR3, as DNA: TGTGCCAGTAAAATTGTCGAGGTCGGTAATGAAAAACTGTTTTTT.

V is TRBV11-3 and J is TRBJ1-3; D gene uncertain. The CDR3 is made up of 15 amino acids. CDR1 is SGHNT and CDR2 is YENEEA in the germline V gene. Trimming removed 4 bases at V and 2 bases at J, with 12 bases between. CDR3 in amino acids: CASSSGTRPGNTIYF. In DNA form, the CDR3 reads TGTGCCAGCAGCTCGGGAACGAGGCCTGGAAACACCATATATTTT. Supplemented by reference TRBV11-3 and TRBJ1-3, the full variable domain reads EAGVVQSPRYKIIEKKQPVAFWCNPISGHNTLYWYLQNLGQGPELLIRYENEEAVDDSQLPKDRFSAERLKGVDSTLKIQPAELGDSAVYLCASSSGTRPGNTIYFGEGSWLTVV.

V gene TRBV7-8 combines with J gene TRBJ2-1, with D perhaps matching TRBD1 (5 bases). The CDR3 consists of 15 residues. The V gene lost 3 bases and the J gene lost 6 bases, with 15 bases spanning the gap. The V gene's germline CDR1 is SGHVS and CDR2 FQNEAQ. Here the CDR3 reads CASSLMFRVGNEQFF. The CDR3 nucleotides read TGTGCCAGCAGCTTGATGTTCAGGGTAGGCAATGAGCAGTTCTTC.

J is TRBJ1-3 and V is TRBV5-1, with 7 positions matching TRBD1. Looked up from germline, CDR1 is SGHRS and CDR2 is YFSETQ. CDR3 length: 16 residues. Trimming took 1 base from V and 0 from J; bases not matched to a gene: 4. This CDR3 is CASSLPQGNSGNTIYF. The CDR3 DNA follows: TGCGCCAGCAGCTTGCCACAGGGGAACTCTGGAAACACCATATATTTT.

V is TRBV30 and J is TRBJ1-5; 9 nucleotides match TRBD1. The length of the CDR3 is 13 residues. In germline, CDR1 is GTSNPN, CDR2 SVGIG (reference sequence). The junction had 1 base not matched to a gene; V was cut back by 3 bases and J by 4 bases. CDR3 DNA: TGTGCCTGGAGACAGGGGGCAAATCAGCCCCAGCATTTT. Residues: CAWRQGANQPQHF.

V gene TRBV6-2 or TRBV6-3 combines with J gene TRBJ1-5, with TRBD1 matching 11 bases. Per germline, CDR1 MNHEY and CDR2 SVGEGT. The CDR3 loop spans 17 amino acids. V lost 0 bases, J lost 7 bases, and 8 bases stayed unmatched. In DNA form, the CDR3 reads TGTGCCAGCAGTTACTCCCCGGGACAGGGGGGAGGCCAGCCCCAGCATTTT. This encodes CASSYSPGQGGGQPQHF.

The chain uses TRBV6-6 and TRBJ1-6, with 8 bases lining up with TRBD1. The J segment lost 6 bases and the V segment lost 7 bases, leaving 11 bases of the junction unmatched. Germline V CDR1 and CDR2: MNHNY, SVGAGI (reference sequence). The CDR3 contains 16 residues. CDR3 bases: TGTGCCAGCAACAGCCAGGGGGCGCTTGCTAATTCACCCCTCCACTTT. Translation gives CASNSQGALANSPLHF.

This chain uses TRBV6-5 with TRBJ1-2; D might be TRBD1 (5 bases). Germline CDR1 and CDR2: MNHEY and SVGAGI. Trimming pared 6 bases from V and 4 bases from J, leaving 18 bases between. CDR3 length: 15 amino acids. The CDR3: CASRRPEGEVYGYTF. In DNA form, the CDR3 reads TGTGCCAGCAGACGCCCCGAAGGGGAAGTCTATGGCTACACCTTC.

The V and J genes are TRBV2 and TRBJ2-5; D gene uncertain. The CDR3 consists of 11 residues. In germline, CDR1 is SNHLY, CDR2 FYNNEI. V lost 8 bases and J 5 bases, leaving 9 bases between the germline ends. Here the CDR3 DNA reads TGTGCCAGCTGGTTACGGGAGACCCAGTACTTC. This sequence encodes CASWLRETQYF. Full variable domain (rest looked up from reference TRBV2 and TRBJ2-5): EPEVTQTPSHQVTQMGQEVILRCVPISNHLYFYWYRQILGQKVEFLVSFYNNEISEKSEIFDDQFSVERPDGSNFTLKIRSTKLEDSAMYFCASWLRETQYFGPGTRLLVL.

The J gene is TRBJ1-1, the V gene TRBV6-5; D call uncertain. CDR3 length: 14 amino acids. V dropped 4 bases and J dropped 0 bases, with 9 bases sitting between them. Looked up from germline, CDR1 is MNHEY and CDR2 is SVGAGI. Here the CDR3 DNA reads TGTGCCAGCAGTTCCTGGGCCGTGAACACTGAAGCTTTCTTT. Its protein is CASSSWAVNTEAFF.

The chain links TRBV30 to TRBJ2-1, with 8 nucleotides matching TRBD1. V lost 0 bases to trimming and J lost 7 bases; unmatched junction nucleotides: 5. Germline lookup yields CDR1 GTSNPN and CDR2 SVGIG (reference sequence). The CDR3 runs to 14 residues. CDR3 in amino acids: CAWSVQGGWNEQFF. The CDR3 DNA reads TGTGCCTGGAGTGTACAGGGGGGTTGGAATGAGCAGTTCTTC. The entire variable domain, with the rest obtained from reference TRBV30 and TRBJ2-1, is as follows: SQTIHQWPATLVQPVGSPLSLECTVEGTSNPNLYWYRQAAGRGLQLLFYSVGIGQISSEVPQNLSASRPQDRQFILSSKKLLLSDSGFYLCAWSVQGGWNEQFFGPGTRLTVL.

The genes are TRBV28 and TRBJ1-4; TRBD1 is a possible D gene (6 bases). Deletions cut 4 bases from V and 4 bases from J, with 10 bases between. CDR3 length equals 14 residues. The germline V gene has CDR1 MDHEN and CDR2 SYDVKM. Here the CDR3 reads CASSSGTHNEKLFF. The CDR3, as DNA: TGTGCCAGCAGTTCGGGGACACATAATGAAAAACTGTTTTTT.

This clone was detected only a few times. This chain connects TRBV9 to TRBJ1-1; possible D gene TRBD1, 5 bases. Germline V CDR1 and CDR2: SGDLS, YYNGEE. Between the trimmed V and J ends, which lost 4 bases and 0 bases, there was a span of 10 bases. This CDR3 is 14 amino acids long. CDR3 sequence: CASSQGSMNTEAFF. The CDR3 DNA reads TGTGCCAGCAGCCAGGGCTCGATGAACACTGAAGCTTTCTTT. Together with reference TRBV9 and TRBJ1-1, the CDR3 gives the full variable domain: DSGVTQTPKHLITATGQRVTLRCSPRSGDLSVYWYQQSLDQGLQFLIQYYNGEERAKGNILERFSAQQFPDLHSELNLSSLELGDSALYFCASSQGSMNTEAFFGQGTRLTVV.

The rearrangement joins TRBV19 to TRBJ1-2; no clear D gene. V was pared by 0 bases and J by 8 bases, with 13 bases between. This CDR3 is 14 amino acids long. Looked up from germline, CDR1 is LNHDA and CDR2 is SQIVND (reference sequence). This CDR3 reads CASSIDKELWGYTF. CDR3 nucleotide sequence: TGTGCCAGTAGTATAGATAAGGAGCTATGGGGCTACACCTTC.

V usage is TRBV4-2 and J usage is TRBJ1-4, with D maybe TRBD1 (5 bases). Looked up from germline, CDR1 is LGHNA and CDR2 is YNFKEQ. V was pared by 0 bases and J by 2 bases, with 22 bases between. The CDR3 totals 20 residues. CDR3 sequence reads: CASSQDWGVGRPTTNEKLFF. The CDR3 bases are TGTGCCAGCAGCCAAGATTGGGGCGTGGGTCGCCCAACGACTAATGAAAAACTGTTTTTT.

The chain has TRBV5-6 and TRBJ1-4, with TRBD1 matching over 8 bases. Germline CDR1 reads SGHDT; CDR2 reads YYEEEE. The CDR3 spans 14 residues. V lost 1 base to trimming and J lost 8 bases; unmatched junction nucleotides: 4. CDR3 amino acids: CASSLLQGAEKLFF. CDR3 DNA: TGTGCCAGCAGCTTGCTGCAGGGGGCGGAAAAACTGTTTTTT.

The chain employs TRBV5-1 and TRBJ1-1; possible D gene TRBD1, 6 bases. Germline CDR1 is SGHRS and CDR2 is YFSETQ. Trimming stripped 6 bases from V and 2 bases from J, with 14 bases between. This CDR3 contains 14 residues. The chain's CDR3 is CASTKDSTNTEAFF. The CDR3 nucleotides are TGCGCCAGCACCAAGGACAGTACCAACACTGAAGCTTTCTTT.

The rearrangement links TRBV3-1 (or the pseudogene TRBV3-2) to TRBJ2-2; TRBD1 might be the D (5 bases). Germline CDR1 reads LGHDT; CDR2 reads YNNKEL (reference sequence). This CDR3 is built from 15 residues. Trimming cost V 4 bases and J 1 base, with 10 bases left between them. The CDR3 region is CASSRVRENTGELFF. The CDR3 coding sequence is TGTGCCAGCAGCCGGGTCAGGGAGAACACCGGGGAGCTGTTTTTT.

Here the CDR3 DNA reads TGTGCCAGCAGCGCCCGGGACAGGGGTTTGGGTGGCTACACCTTC. Amino acid sequence: CASSARDRGLGGYTF. V and J are TRBV11-3 and TRBJ1-2; the match to TRBD1 covers 10 bases. CDR3 size: 15 residues. Germline V gene sequence: CDR1 SGHNT, CDR2 YENEEA. The V segment lost 5 bases and the J segment 7 bases; nucleotides outside the gene matches: 10.

V usage is TRBV7-6 and J usage is TRBJ2-7, with 9 nucleotides matching TRBD1. V dropped 5 bases and J dropped 5; count of bases not matched to a gene: 7. This CDR3 comprises 14 residues. The V gene's germline CDR1 is SGHVS and CDR2 FNYEAQ. CDR3 DNA: TGTGCCAGCAGCGCGGGACAGGGTACGGACGAGCAGTACTTC. This encodes CASSAGQGTDEQYF.

The chain recombines TRBV7-9 with TRBJ1-5; no firm D call. The V and J ends lost 4 bases and 5 bases respectively, with 9 bases between them. This CDR3 comprises 13 residues. CDR1 and CDR2 from the germline V gene are SEHNR and FQNEAQ (reference sequence). The CDR3 reads CASSSKGDQPQHF. The CDR3 nucleotides read TGTGCCAGCAGCTCCAAGGGAGATCAGCCCCAGCATTTT.